A single sample gave rise to the 16 T cell receptor beta chains below, sequenced in a study of T-cell reconstitution after alpha-beta-depleted transplantation in children. Researchers prepared the TCRbeta library using unique molecular identifiers, the study reports. TCRdb called the PCR reads again in MiXCR, with one record for every CDR3 protein. This table has under 750,000 distinct CDR3 sequences, roughly 23% appearing once. The sequences come from PBMCs, mostly from graft donor cells, collected 360 days after TCRalphabeta/CD19-depleted stem cell transplant. The receptors originated from a boy younger than two who had a stem cell transplant for acute myeloid leukemia, so the T cells may come from the graft donor.

The V and J genes are TRBV12-3 or TRBV12-4 and TRBJ2-2, with D possibly being TRBD1 (6 bases). The CDR3 runs to 15 residues. Trimming cost V 5 bases and J 0 bases, with 10 bases left between them. The CDR3 DNA follows: TGTGCCAGCAGTAACAGGGTCCCGAACACCGGGGAGCTGTTTTTT. This codes for CASSNRVPNTGELFF.

The sample holds a few counts of this clonotype. The chain uses TRBV20-1 and TRBJ1-3, with 7 bases aligning to TRBD1. Trimming cost V 5 bases and J 2 bases; bases outside gene matches: 9. This CDR3 comprises 15 residues. Germline CDR1 DFQATT, CDR2 SNEGSKA (reference sequence). The CDR3 DNA sequence: TGCAGTGCTGACAGGGCGGGTAACGCTGGAAACACCATATATTTT. It specifies CSADRAGNAGNTIYF.

The V and J genes are TRBV7-9 and TRBJ2-3; unclear D gene. The CDR3 contains 12 residues. Germline-derived CDR1 and CDR2 are SEHNR and FQNEAQ (reference sequence). Trimming removed 4 bases at V and 4 bases at J, with 6 bases between. CDR3 residues: CASSSTADTQYF. The DNA for the CDR3 is TGTGCCAGCAGCTCGACGGCAGATACGCAGTATTTT.

This chain joins TRBV9 and TRBJ2-2, with 11 bases fitting TRBD2. J lost 6 bases, V lost 4 bases, and 11 bases had no gene match. Germline CDR1 is SGDLS and CDR2 is YYNGEE. The CDR3 has 17 amino acids. The CDR3 protein is CASSSPSGGSLAGELFF. DNA of the CDR3: TGTGCCAGCAGCTCCCCTAGCGGGGGGAGTCTGGCCGGGGAGCTGTTTTTT.

The chain carries TRBV5-5 and TRBJ2-5, with 13 bases fitting TRBD2. Germline V lookup: CDR1 SGHKS, CDR2 YYEKEE (reference sequence). The CDR3 covers 14 residues. V was clipped by 4 bases and J by 9 bases; unmatched bases: 6. The CDR3 region has the DNA TGTGCCAGCAGCACCACACTAGCGGGGGGGCCCCAGTACTTC. Its protein product is CASSTTLAGGPQYF.

This clonotype came up a few times. The rearrangement links TRBV5-1 to TRBJ2-5; D is perhaps TRBD2 (5 bases). Deletions cut 3 bases from V and 1 base from J, with 13 bases between. Germline CDR1 reads SGHRS; CDR2 reads YFSETQ. This CDR3 has 15 amino acids. The CDR3 DNA reads TGCGCCAGCAGCTGGTCCCCGAGGGTCCAAGAGACCCAGTACTTC. It is translated as CASSWSPRVQETQYF.

The rearrangement joins TRBV29-1 to TRBJ1-1, with D perhaps TRBD1 (5 bases). The germline V gene has CDR1 SQVTM and CDR2 ANQGSEA. V was trimmed by 1 base and J by 3 bases, leaving 12 bases between them. CDR3 length: 14 amino acids. The CDR3 coding sequence is TGCAGCGTTGAAGCGCCGGGACTCTACACTGAAGCTTTCTTT. It is translated as CSVEAPGLYTEAFF.

The gene calls are TRBV20-1 and TRBJ2-3; 7 positions match TRBD2. This CDR3 region has 14 residues. CDR1 and CDR2 (germline): DFQATT, SNEGSKA (reference sequence). With 3 bases clipped from V and 4 bases from J, the junction kept 7 bases outside the gene matches. As DNA, the CDR3 is TGCAGTGCTAGGGTCGGGGGGAGAGCAGATACGCAGTATTTT. It codes for CSARVGGRADTQYF.

This chain uses TRBV7-2 with TRBJ2-5; D is undetermined. Trimming stripped 1 base from V and 5 bases from J, with 11 bases between. Germline V gives CDR1 SGHTA, CDR2 FQGNSA. The length of the CDR3 is 14 residues. The CDR3 spells CASSLEVARETQYF. The CDR3 nucleotides are TGTGCCAGCAGCTTAGAAGTGGCCAGGGAGACCCAGTACTTC.

The chain couples TRBV6-5 to TRBJ1-2; no firm D call. Germline values: CDR1 MNHEY, CDR2 SVGAGI. The CDR3 extends over 17 amino acids. V shed 2 bases and J shed 4 bases, with 20 bases lying between them. The CDR3 DNA is TGTGCCAGCAGTTACCGGAATTTGGGCAGCGTCATCTATGGCTACACCTTC. Its translation: CASSYRNLGSVIYGYTF.

This clonotype has a count of ten or more. This chain uses TRBV20-1 with TRBJ1-1; D call uncertain. CDR3 length: 13 residues. V lost 8 bases to trimming and J lost 2 bases, with 15 bases between them. The germline V gene has CDR1 DFQATT and CDR2 SNEGSKA (reference sequence). CDR3 bases: TGCAGTACCCGCGGGGTTGGAAACACTGAAGCTTTCTTT. Translation gives CSTRGVGNTEAFF.

The chain has TRBV7-6 and TRBJ2-6, with D unresolved. V was pared by 5 bases and J by 3 bases, with 8 bases between. The CDR3 length is 14 residues. The germline V gene has CDR1 SGHVS and CDR2 FNYEAQ. The CDR3: CASSPLGGANVLTF. The DNA for the CDR3 is TGTGCCAGCAGCCCCTTGGGTGGGGCCAACGTCCTGACTTTC.

This rearrangement joins TRBV12-3 or TRBV12-4 to TRBJ1-1; weak D call: TRBD1 (6 bases). Trimming cost V 3 bases and J 4 bases, with 18 bases left between them. The CDR3 runs to 16 residues. Written as DNA, the CDR3 is TGTGCCAGCAGTTTGAGGGGGTCGGTCATCGGCACTGAAGCTTTCTTT. It specifies CASSLRGSVIGTEAFF.

The chain combines TRBV29-1 with TRBJ2-6, with 11 bases aligning to TRBD1. Germline values: CDR1 SQVTM, CDR2 ANQGSEA. The CDR3 runs to 17 residues. Trimming took 7 bases from V and 3 from J; bases not matched to a gene: 11. Here the CDR3 reads CSASGTGGLFGANVLTF. CDR3 coding DNA: TGCAGCGCCTCCGGGACAGGGGGTTTGTTTGGGGCCAACGTCCTGACTTTC.

This clonotype was detected only once. The rearrangement uses TRBV6-5 and TRBJ1-2; D may be TRBD1 (6 bases). Looked up from germline, CDR1 is MNHEY and CDR2 is SVGAGI. The V gene lost 4 bases and the J gene lost 2 bases, with 8 bases spanning the gap. CDR3 size: 13 residues. Here the CDR3 DNA reads TGTGCCAGCAGTTGGGGGGCCAACTATGGCTACACCTTC. Amino acids: CASSWGANYGYTF.

This clonotype was counted a few times. V is TRBV6-1 and J is TRBJ2-2, with 10 bases that match TRBD2. The CDR3 spans 15 residues. J lost 6 bases, V lost 7 bases, and 8 bases had no gene match. Germline CDR1 is MNHNS and CDR2 is SASEGT. CDR3 in DNA: TGTGCCAGCAATGGAGCGGGGGGGCGGGCCGGGGAGCTGTTTTTT. Translating it yields CASNGAGGRAGELFF.